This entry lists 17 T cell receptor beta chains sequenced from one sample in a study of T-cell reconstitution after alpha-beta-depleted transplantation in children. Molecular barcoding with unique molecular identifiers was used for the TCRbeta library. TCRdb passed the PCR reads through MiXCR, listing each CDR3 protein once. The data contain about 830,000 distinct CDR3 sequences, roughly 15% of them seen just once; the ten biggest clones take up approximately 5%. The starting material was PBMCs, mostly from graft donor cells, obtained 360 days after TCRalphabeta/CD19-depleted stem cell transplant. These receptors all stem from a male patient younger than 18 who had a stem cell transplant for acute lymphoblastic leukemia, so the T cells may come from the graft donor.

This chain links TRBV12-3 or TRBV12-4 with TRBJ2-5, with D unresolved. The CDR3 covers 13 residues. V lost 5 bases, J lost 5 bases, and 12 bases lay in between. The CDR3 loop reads CASSPDLFETQYF. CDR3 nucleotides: TGTGCCAGCAGTCCCGACCTCTTCGAGACCCAGTACTTC.

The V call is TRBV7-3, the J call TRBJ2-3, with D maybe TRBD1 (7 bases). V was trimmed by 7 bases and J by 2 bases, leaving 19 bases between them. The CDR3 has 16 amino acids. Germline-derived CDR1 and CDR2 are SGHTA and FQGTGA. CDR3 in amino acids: CASISRGVAYTDTQYF. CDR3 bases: TGTGCCAGCATCTCCAGGGGGGTTGCCTACACAGATACGCAGTATTTT. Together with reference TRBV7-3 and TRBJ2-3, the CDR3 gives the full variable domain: GAGVSQTPSNKVTEKGKYVELRCDPISGHTALYWYRQSLGQGPEFLIYFQGTGAADDSGLPNDRFFAVRPEGSVSTLKIQRTERGDSAVYLCASISRGVAYTDTQYFGPGTRLTVL.

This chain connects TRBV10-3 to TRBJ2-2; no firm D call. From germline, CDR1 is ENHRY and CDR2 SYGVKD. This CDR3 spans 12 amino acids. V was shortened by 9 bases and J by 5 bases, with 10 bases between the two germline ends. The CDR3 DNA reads TGTGCCATTCTACAGAGAACCGGGGAGCTGTTTTTT. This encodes CAILQRTGELFF.

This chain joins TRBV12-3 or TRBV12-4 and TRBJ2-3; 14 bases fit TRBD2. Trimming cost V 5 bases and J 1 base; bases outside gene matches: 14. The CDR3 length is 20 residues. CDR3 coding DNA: TGTGCCAGCAGTAACTTATCCGGGACTAGCGGGAGTAAGGGCACAGATACGCAGTATTTT. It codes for CASSNLSGTSGSKGTDTQYF.

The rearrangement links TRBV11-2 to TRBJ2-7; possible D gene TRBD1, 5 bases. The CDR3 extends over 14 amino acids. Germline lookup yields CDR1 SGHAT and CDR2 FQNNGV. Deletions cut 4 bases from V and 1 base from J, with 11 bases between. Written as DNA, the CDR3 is TGTGCCAGCAGCTCATGGACATTTTCCTACGAGCAGTACTTC. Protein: CASSSWTFSYEQYF.

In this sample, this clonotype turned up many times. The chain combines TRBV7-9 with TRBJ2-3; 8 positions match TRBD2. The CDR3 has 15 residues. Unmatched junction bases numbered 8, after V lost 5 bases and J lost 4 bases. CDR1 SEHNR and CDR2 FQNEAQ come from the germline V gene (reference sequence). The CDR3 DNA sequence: TGTGCCAGCAGCCTTAGCGGGATAGGAGCAGATACGCAGTATTTT. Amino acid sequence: CASSLSGIGADTQYF.

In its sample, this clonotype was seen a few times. CDR3 bases: TGTGCCAGTGGGAGACAGCAAGAGACCCAGTACTTC. Encoded protein: CASGRQQETQYF. The rearrangement uses TRBV19 and TRBJ2-5; perhaps D is TRBD1 or TRBD2 (5 bases each). Germline V gene sequence: CDR1 LNHDA, CDR2 SQIVND (reference sequence). This CDR3 comprises 12 residues. V lost 8 bases, J lost 2 bases, and 9 bases lay in between.

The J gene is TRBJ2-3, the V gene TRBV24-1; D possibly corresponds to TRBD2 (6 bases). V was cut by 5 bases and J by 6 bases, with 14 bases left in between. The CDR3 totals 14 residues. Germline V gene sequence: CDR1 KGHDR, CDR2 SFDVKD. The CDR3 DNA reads TGTGCCACCAGTGTTAGCGGCATTGGGGATACGCAGTATTTT. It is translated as CATSVSGIGDTQYF.

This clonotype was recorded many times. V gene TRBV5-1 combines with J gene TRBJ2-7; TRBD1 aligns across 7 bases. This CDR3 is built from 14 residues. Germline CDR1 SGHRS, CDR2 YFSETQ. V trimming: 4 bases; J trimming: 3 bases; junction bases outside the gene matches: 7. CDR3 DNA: TGCGCCAGCAGCGAGGACAGGTCTCTCTACGAGCAGTACTTC. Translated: CASSEDRSLYEQYF.

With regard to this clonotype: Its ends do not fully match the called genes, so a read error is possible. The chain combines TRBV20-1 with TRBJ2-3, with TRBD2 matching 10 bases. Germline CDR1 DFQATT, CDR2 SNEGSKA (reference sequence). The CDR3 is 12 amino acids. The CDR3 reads CSTSGGTDTQYF. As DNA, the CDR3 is TGCAGTACTAGCGGGGGCACAGATACGCAGTATTTT.

In nucleotides, the CDR3 is TGTGCCAGCAGCGCGAGCGGGACTTACAATGAGCAGTTCTTC. This codes for CASSASGTYNEQFF. The chain carries TRBV7-3 and TRBJ2-1; 7 bases align to TRBD2. This CDR3 contains 14 residues. Trimming at V came to 5 bases and at J to 4 bases, leaving 5 bases not matched to a gene. Germline CDR1 reads SGHTA; CDR2 reads FQGTGA.

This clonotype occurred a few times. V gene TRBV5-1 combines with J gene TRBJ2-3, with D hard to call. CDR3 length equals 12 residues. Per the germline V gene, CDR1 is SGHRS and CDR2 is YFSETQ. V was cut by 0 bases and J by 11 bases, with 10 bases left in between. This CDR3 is CASSLVGLVQYF. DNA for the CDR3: TGCGCCAGCAGCTTGGTGGGCCTCGTGCAGTATTTT.

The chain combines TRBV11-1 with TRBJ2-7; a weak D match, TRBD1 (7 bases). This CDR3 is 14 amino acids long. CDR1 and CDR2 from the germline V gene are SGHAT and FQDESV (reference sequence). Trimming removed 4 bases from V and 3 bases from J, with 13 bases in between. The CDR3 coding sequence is TGTGCCAGCAGCTCGGGACAGCGGGTCTACGAGCAGTACTTC. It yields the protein CASSSGQRVYEQYF.

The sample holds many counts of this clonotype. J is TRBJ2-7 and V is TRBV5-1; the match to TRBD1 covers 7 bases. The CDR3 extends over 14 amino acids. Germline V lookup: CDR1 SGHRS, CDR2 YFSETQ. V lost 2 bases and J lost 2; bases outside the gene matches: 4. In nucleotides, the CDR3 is TGCGCCAGCAGCTTAAGGGGGCTTGCCTACGAGCAGTACTTC. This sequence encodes CASSLRGLAYEQYF. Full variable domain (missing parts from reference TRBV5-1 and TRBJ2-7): KAGVTQTPRYLIKTRGQQVTLSCSPISGHRSVSWYQQTPGQGLQFLFEYFSETQRNKGNFPGRFSGRQFSNSRSEMNVSTLELGDSALYLCASSLRGLAYEQYFGPGTRLTVT.

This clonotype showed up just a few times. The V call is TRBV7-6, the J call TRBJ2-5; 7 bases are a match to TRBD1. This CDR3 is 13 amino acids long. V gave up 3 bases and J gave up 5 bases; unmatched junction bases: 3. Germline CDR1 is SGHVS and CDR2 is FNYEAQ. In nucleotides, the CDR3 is TGTGCCAGCAGCTTCCGGGACAGTGAGACCCAGTACTTC. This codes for CASSFRDSETQYF.

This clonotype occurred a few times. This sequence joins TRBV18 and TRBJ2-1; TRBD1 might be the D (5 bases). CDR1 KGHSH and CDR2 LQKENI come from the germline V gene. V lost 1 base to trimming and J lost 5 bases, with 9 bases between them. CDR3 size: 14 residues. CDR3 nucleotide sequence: TGTGCCAGCTCACCACGGGTACAGGACAATGAGCAGTTCTTC. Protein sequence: CASSPRVQDNEQFF.

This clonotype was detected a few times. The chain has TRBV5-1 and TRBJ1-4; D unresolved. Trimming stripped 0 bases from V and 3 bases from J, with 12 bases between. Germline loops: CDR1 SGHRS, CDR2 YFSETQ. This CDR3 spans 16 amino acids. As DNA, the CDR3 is TGCGCCAGCAGCTTGGTGGTGGTTGAAGCTAATGAAAAACTGTTTTTT. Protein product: CASSLVVVEANEKLFF.